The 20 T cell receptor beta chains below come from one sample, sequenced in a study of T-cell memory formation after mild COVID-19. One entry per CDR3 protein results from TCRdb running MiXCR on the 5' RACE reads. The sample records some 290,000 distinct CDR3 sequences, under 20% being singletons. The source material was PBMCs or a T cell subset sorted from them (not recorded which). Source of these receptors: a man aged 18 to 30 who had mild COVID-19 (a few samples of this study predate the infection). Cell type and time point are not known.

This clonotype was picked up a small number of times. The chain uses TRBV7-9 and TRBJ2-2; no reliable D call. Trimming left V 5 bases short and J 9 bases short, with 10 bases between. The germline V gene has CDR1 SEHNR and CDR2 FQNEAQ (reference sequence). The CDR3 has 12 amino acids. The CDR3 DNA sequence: TGTGCCAGCAGCCCGCTAGGCTGGGAGCTGTTTTTT. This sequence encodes CASSPLGWELFF. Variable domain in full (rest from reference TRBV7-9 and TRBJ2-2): DTGVSQNPRHKITKRGQNVTFRCDPISEHNRLYWYRQTLGQGPEFLTYFQNEAQLEKSRLLSDRFSAERPKGSFSTLEIQRTEQGDSAMYLCASSPLGWELFFGEGSRLTVL.

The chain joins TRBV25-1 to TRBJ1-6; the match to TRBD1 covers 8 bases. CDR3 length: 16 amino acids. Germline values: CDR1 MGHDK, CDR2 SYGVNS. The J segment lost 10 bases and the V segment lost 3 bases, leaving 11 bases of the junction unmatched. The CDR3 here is CASSDSGGQAGSPLHF. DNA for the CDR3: TGTGCCAGCAGTGATTCGGGGGGACAGGCGGGCTCACCCCTCCACTTT.

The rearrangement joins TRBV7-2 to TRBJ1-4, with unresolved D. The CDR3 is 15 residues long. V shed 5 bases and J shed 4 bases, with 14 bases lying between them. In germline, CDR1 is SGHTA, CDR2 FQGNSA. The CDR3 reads CASSQMGLYNEKLFF. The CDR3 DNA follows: TGTGCCAGCAGCCAAATGGGTTTATATAATGAAAAACTGTTTTTT.

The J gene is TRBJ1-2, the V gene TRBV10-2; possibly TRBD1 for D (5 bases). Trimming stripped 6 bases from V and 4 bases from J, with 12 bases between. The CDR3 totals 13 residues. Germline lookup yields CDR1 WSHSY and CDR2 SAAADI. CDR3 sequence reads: CASRATARYGYTF. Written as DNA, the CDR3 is TGCGCCAGCAGGGCGACAGCACGCTATGGCTACACCTTC.

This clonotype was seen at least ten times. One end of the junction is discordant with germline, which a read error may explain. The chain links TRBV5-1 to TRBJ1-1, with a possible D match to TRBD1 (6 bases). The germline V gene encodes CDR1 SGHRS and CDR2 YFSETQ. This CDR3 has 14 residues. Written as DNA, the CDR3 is TGCGCCAGCAGCCTGGAACAGGGTTGGACTGATGCTTTCTTT. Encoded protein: CASSLEQGWTDAFF.

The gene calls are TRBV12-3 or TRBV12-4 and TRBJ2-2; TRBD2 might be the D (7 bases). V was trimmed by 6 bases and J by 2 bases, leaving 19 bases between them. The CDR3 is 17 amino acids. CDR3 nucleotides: TGTGCCAGCAGACCCCGTGAAGGGGGGGCCAACACCGGGGAGCTGTTTTTT. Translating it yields CASRPREGGANTGELFF.

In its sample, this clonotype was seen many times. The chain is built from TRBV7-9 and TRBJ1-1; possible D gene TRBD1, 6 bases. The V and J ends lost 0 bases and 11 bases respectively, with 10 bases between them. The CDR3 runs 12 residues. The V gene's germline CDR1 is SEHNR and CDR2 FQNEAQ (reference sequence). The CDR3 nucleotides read TGTGCCAGCAGCTTAGCCCGGGGGCCGGCTTTCTTT. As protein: CASSLARGPAFF.

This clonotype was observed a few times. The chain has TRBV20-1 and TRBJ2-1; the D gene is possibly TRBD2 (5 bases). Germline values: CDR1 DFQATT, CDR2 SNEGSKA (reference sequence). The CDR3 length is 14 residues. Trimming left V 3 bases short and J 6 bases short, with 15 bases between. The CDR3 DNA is TGCAGTGCTAGGTTGCCGGGGATCCTCAATGAGCAGTTCTTC. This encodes CSARLPGILNEQFF.

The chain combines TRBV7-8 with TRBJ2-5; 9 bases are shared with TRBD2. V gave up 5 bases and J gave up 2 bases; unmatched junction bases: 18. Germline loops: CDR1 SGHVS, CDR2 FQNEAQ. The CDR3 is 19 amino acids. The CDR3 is CASSVRILRPSGAQETQYF. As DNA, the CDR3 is TGTGCCAGCAGCGTAAGAATATTAAGGCCTAGCGGGGCACAAGAGACCCAGTACTTC.

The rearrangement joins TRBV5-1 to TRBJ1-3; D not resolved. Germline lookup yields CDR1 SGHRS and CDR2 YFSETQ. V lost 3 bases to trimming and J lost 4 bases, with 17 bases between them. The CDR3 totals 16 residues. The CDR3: CASSWSGGLRGNTIYF. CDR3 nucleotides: TGCGCCAGCAGCTGGTCAGGCGGCCTCAGAGGAAACACCATATATTTT.

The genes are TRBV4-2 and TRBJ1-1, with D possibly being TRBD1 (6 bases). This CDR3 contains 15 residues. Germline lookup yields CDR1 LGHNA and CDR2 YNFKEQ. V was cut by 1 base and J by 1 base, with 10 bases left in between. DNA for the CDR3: TGTGCCAGCAGCCAAGTTACGGGGGCGAACACTGAAGCTTTCTTT. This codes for CASSQVTGANTEAFF.

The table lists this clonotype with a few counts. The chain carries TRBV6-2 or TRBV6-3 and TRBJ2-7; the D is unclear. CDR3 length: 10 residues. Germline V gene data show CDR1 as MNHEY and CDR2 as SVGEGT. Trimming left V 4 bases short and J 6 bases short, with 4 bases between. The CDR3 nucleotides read TGTGCCAGCAGTTCTAGCGAGCAGTACTTC. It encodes CASSSSEQYF.

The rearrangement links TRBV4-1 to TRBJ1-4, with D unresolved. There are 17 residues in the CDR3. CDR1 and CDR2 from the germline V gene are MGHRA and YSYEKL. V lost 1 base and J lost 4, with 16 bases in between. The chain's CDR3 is CASSQGSVLSINEKLFF. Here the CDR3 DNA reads TGCGCCAGCAGCCAAGGGTCAGTCTTGTCAATTAATGAAAAACTGTTTTTT.

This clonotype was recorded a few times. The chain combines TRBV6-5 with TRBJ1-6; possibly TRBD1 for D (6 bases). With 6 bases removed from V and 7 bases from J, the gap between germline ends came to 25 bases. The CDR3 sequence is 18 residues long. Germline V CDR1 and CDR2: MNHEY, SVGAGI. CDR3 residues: CASSTLTGRGRGNSPLHF. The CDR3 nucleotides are TGTGCCAGCAGCACCTTGACAGGCCGCGGGAGAGGCAATTCACCCCTCCACTTT.

The CDR3 protein is CATSHGGNEQFF. Written as DNA, the CDR3 is TGTGCCACGTCGCATGGGGGCAATGAGCAGTTCTTC. This chain joins TRBV24-1 and TRBJ2-1; D tentatively reads TRBD1 or TRBD2 (5 bases each). V dropped 10 bases and J dropped 6 bases, with 12 bases sitting between them. CDR1 is KGHDR and CDR2 is SFDVKD in the germline V gene. CDR3 length: 12 residues.

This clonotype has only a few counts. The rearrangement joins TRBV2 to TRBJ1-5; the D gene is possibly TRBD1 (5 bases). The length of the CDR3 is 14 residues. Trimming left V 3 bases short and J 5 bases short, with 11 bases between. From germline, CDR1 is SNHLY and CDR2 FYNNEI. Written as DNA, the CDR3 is TGTGCCAGCAGTGATGTCGGGGGAGATCAGCCCCAGCATTTT. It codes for CASSDVGGDQPQHF.

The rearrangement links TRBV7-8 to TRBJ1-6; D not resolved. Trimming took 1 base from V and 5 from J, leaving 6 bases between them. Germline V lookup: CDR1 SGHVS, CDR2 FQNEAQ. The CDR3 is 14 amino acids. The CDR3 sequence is CASSLDRHNSPLHF. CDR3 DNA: TGTGCCAGCAGCTTAGACAGACATAATTCACCCCTCCACTTT.

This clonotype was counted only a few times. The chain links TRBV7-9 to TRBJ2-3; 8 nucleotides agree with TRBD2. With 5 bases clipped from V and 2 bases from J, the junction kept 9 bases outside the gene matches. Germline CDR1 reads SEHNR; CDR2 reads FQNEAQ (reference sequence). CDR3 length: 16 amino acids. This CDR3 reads CASSRFVAGLTDTQYF. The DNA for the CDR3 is TGTGCCAGCAGCCGCTTCGTAGCGGGACTCACAGATACGCAGTATTTT.

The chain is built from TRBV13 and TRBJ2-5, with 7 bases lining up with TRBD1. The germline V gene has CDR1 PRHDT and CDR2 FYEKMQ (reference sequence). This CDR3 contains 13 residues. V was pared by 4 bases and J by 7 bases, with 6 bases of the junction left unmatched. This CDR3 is CASSSGWTGTQYF. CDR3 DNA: TGTGCCAGCAGCTCCGGGTGGACAGGGACCCAGTACTTC.

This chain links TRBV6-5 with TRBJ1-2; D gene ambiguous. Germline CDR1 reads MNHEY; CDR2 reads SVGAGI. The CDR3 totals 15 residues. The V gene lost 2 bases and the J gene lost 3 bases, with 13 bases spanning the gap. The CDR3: CASSYGVQDHYGYTF. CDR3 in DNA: TGTGCCAGCAGTTACGGCGTCCAGGATCACTATGGCTACACCTTC.